Following are 15 T cell receptor beta chains from one sample sequenced in a study of CD8 T cells in ankylosing spondylitis. TCRdb reanalysed the 5' RACE reads using MiXCR and keeps one entry per CDR3 protein. This table holds over 150,000 distinct CDR3 sequences, around 13% found once. Sequenced input: blood, either unsorted or a sorted T cell fraction (not recorded which). These receptor sequences come from a male donor with ankylosing spondylitis or in good health (not recorded which).

V is TRBV3-1 and J is TRBJ1-5, with D perhaps TRBD1 (5 bases). Trimming took off 1 base at V and 6 bases at J, with 19 bases between the two ends. The CDR3 loop spans 17 amino acids. Germline lookup yields CDR1 LGHDT and CDR2 YNNKEL (reference sequence). In DNA form, the CDR3 reads TGTGCCAGCAGCCAAGTTGTCGGGGAAGGGGTGGGTCAGCCCCAGCATTTT. Its protein product is CASSQVVGEGVGQPQHF.

The V and J genes are TRBV2 and TRBJ1-2; D gene uncertain. Trimming took 2 bases from V and 3 from J, leaving 13 bases between them. The CDR3 length is 15 residues. CDR1 is SNHLY, CDR2 FYNNEI, per germline. Written as DNA, the CDR3 is TGTGCCAGCAGTGAACTCGAGGGCCCGGACTATGGCTACACCTTC. This sequence encodes CASSELEGPDYGYTF.

The chain has TRBV7-9 and TRBJ2-7; 7 bases are a match to TRBD2. CDR1 and CDR2 (germline): SEHNR, FQNEAQ (reference sequence). Trimming cost V 5 bases and J 12 bases; bases outside gene matches: 16. The CDR3 runs 14 residues. The CDR3 is CASSPGGSGGRPYF. The DNA for the CDR3 is TGTGCCAGCAGCCCCGGGGGTAGCGGCGGGAGACCGTACTTC.

J is TRBJ2-3 and V is TRBV5-1; 7 bases agree with TRBD1. The CDR3 length is 13 residues. Losses at the gene ends were 4 bases for V and 12 bases for J; bases not matched to a gene: 11. Germline lookup yields CDR1 SGHRS and CDR2 YFSETQ. In DNA form, the CDR3 reads TGCGCCAGCAGCGAAGAGTTAGGGACAGTCCAGTATTTT. Amino acid sequence: CASSEELGTVQYF.

The chain uses TRBV6-1 and TRBJ2-2; D is possibly TRBD1 (6 bases). V dropped 7 bases and J dropped 4 bases, with 10 bases sitting between them. CDR3 length: 13 residues. CDR1 and CDR2 from the germline V gene are MNHNS and SASEGT. CDR3 in amino acids: CASTEGGTGELFF. DNA of the CDR3: TGTGCCAGCACCGAAGGGGGCACCGGGGAGCTGTTTTTT.

This clonotype occurred a few times. The V and J genes are TRBV12-3 or TRBV12-4 and TRBJ1-1, with a weak D call TRBD1 (5 bases). This CDR3 spans 14 amino acids. Between the trimmed V and J ends, which lost 3 bases and 0 bases, there was a span of 8 bases. The chain's CDR3 is CASSFARVNTEAFF. As DNA, the CDR3 is TGTGCCAGCAGTTTCGCCAGGGTGAACACTGAAGCTTTCTTT.

This clonotype was observed at least ten times. The V call is TRBV4-1, the J call TRBJ2-1, with 7 bases matching TRBD1. The V gene's germline CDR1 is MGHRA and CDR2 YSYEKL. CDR3 size: 12 residues. The junction had 0 bases not matched to a gene; V was cut back by 0 bases and J by 10 bases. CDR3: CASSQEGQEQFF. CDR3 bases: TGCGCCAGCAGCCAAGAGGGACAGGAGCAGTTCTTC.

There are a few counts of this clonotype. The J gene is TRBJ2-5, the V gene TRBV20-1; 9 positions match TRBD2. There are 17 residues in the CDR3. After removal of 0 bases from V and 2 bases from J, the junction contained 10 bases not matched to a gene. CDR1 is DFQATT, CDR2 SNEGSKA, per germline (reference sequence). CDR3 coding DNA: TGCAGTGCTAGAGATACCTCGGGAGCGGGGGGACAAGAGACCCAGTACTTC. Its protein product is CSARDTSGAGGQETQYF.

V usage is TRBV3-1 and J usage is TRBJ2-1; 7 bases map to TRBD2. The CDR3 totals 17 residues. Germline-derived CDR1 and CDR2 are LGHDT and YNNKEL (reference sequence). J lost 2 bases, V lost 0 bases, and 7 bases had no gene match. The CDR3 DNA sequence: TGTGCCAGCAGCCAAGAGGGGACTACCTCGCCCTACAATGAGCAGTTCTTC. Translated, it gives CASSQEGTTSPYNEQFF.

This clonotype was detected only a few times. The genes are TRBV29-1 and TRBJ2-7; D unclear. Germline CDR1 and CDR2: SQVTM and ANQGSEA. The CDR3 sequence is 11 residues long. Trimming pared 5 bases from V and 3 bases from J, leaving 8 bases between. CDR3 DNA sequence: TGCAGCGTTTTGGACGGCTACGAGCAGTACTTC. It encodes CSVLDGYEQYF.

This chain joins TRBV11-2 and TRBJ2-5; no definite D call. Germline V gives CDR1 SGHAT, CDR2 FQNNGV. The CDR3 runs to 16 residues. With 1 base removed from V and 3 bases from J, the gap between germline ends came to 15 bases. The CDR3 coding sequence is TGTGCCAGCAGCTTAGGTCCCCACGAGGTAGAAGAGACCCAGTACTTC. Encoded protein: CASSLGPHEVEETQYF.

This clonotype was picked up a small number of times. The V call is TRBV29-1, the J call TRBJ1-4; TRBD1 agrees at 7 bases. J was trimmed by 3 bases and V by 0 bases; bases with no gene match: 1. Germline loops: CDR1 SQVTM, CDR2 ANQGSEA. The CDR3 length is 14 residues. The CDR3 protein is CSVEEGQPNEKLFF. The CDR3 DNA is TGCAGCGTTGAAGAGGGACAGCCTAATGAAAAACTGTTTTTT.

This clonotype has more than one count but fewer than ten. The chain uses TRBV27 and TRBJ2-7; 9 nucleotides agree with TRBD1. CDR1 and CDR2 (germline): MNHEY, SMNVEV (reference sequence). After removal of 10 bases from V and 8 bases from J, the junction contained 9 bases not matched to a gene. CDR3 size: 12 residues. The CDR3 DNA sequence: TGTGCCACCGGGACAGGGCATTGGAAGCAGTACTTC. Protein product: CATGTGHWKQYF.

This clonotype has more than one count but fewer than ten. The genes are TRBV4-2 and TRBJ2-1; 9 bases line up with TRBD2. V was pared by 4 bases and J by 14 bases, with 18 bases of the junction left unmatched. Germline values: CDR1 LGHNA, CDR2 YNFKEQ. This CDR3 is 16 amino acids long. CDR3 coding DNA: TGTGCCAGCAGCCCAGATACGGGACTAGCCAGCGCCGGGGAGTTCTTC. Protein product: CASSPDTGLASAGEFF.

The V and J genes are TRBV5-6 and TRBJ1-5; D may be TRBD1 (6 bases). The V end lost 0 bases, the J end lost 9 bases, and 16 bases lay between the germline ends. CDR3 length: 15 residues. Germline V gives CDR1 SGHDT, CDR2 YYEEEE. This CDR3 reads CASSLAGGRSRPQHF. In DNA, the CDR3 is TGTGCCAGCAGCTTGGCCGGGGGCAGGTCGCGGCCCCAGCATTTT.